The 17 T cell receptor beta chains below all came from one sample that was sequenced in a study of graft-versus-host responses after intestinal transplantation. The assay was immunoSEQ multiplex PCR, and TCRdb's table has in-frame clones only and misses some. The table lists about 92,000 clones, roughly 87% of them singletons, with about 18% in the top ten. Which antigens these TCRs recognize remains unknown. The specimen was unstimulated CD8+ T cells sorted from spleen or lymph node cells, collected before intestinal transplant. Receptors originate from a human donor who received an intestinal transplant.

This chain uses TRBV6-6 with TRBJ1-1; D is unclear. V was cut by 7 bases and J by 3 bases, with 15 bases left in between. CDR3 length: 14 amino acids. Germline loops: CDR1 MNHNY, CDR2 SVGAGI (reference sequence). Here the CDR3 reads CASTFTVQDTEAFF. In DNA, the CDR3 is TGTGCCAGCACCTTTACGGTCCAGGACACTGAAGCTTTCTTT.

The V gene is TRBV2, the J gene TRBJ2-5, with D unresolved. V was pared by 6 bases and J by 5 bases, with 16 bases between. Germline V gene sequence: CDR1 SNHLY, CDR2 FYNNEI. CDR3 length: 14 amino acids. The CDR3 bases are TGTGCCAGCAGCCCCCTGGCTTCCAGGGAGACCCAGTACTTC. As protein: CASSPLASRETQYF.

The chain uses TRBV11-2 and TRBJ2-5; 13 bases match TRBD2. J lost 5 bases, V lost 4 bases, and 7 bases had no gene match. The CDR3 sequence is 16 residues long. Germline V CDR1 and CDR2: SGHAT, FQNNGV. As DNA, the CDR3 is TGTGCCAGCAGCTATTGGACTAGCGGGAGCGTGGAGACCCAGTACTTC. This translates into CASSYWTSGSVETQYF.

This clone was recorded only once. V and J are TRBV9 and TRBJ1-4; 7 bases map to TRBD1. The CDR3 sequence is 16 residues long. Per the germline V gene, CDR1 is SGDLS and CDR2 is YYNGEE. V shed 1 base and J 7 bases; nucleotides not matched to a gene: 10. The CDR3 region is CASSVRRGRGSEKLFF. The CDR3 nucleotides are TGTGCCAGCAGCGTAAGGAGGGGGCGAGGGAGTGAAAAACTGTTTTTT.

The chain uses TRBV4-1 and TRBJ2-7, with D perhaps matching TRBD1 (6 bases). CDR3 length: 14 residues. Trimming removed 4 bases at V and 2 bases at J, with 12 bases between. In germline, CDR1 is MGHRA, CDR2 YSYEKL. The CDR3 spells CASSRTDTAYEQYF. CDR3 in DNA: TGCGCCAGCAGCCGGACAGACACCGCCTACGAGCAGTACTTC.

This CDR3 reads CASSFRGRGLREGYTF. CDR3 DNA: TGTGCCAGCAGCTTTAGGGGTAGGGGATTGAGGGAAGGCTACACCTTC. V and J are TRBV7-6 and TRBJ1-2, with a possible D match to TRBD1 (5 bases). The length of the CDR3 is 16 residues. The germline V gene encodes CDR1 SGHVS and CDR2 FNYEAQ. Trimming removed 3 bases from V and 8 bases from J, with 22 bases in between.

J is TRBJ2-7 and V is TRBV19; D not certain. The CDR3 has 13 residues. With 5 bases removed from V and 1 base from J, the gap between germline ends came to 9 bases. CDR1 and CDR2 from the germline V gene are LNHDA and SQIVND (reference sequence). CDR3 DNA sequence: TGTGCCAGTAGTTTTTCCTCTTCCTACGAGCAGTACTTC. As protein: CASSFSSSYEQYF.

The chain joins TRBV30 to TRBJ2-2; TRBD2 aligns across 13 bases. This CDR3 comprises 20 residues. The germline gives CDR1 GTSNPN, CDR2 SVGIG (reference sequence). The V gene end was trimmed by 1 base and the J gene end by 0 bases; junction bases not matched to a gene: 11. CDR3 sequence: CAWSGLAGGPSTPNTGELFF. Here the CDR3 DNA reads TGTGCCTGGAGTGGACTAGCGGGAGGACCATCTACTCCGAACACCGGGGAGCTGTTTTTT.

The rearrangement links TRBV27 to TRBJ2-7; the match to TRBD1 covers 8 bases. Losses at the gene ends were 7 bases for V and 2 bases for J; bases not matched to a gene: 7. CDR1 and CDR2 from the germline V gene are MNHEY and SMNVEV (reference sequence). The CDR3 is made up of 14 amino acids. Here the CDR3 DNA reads TGTGCCAGCAAAACGGCGGACAGGGCCTACGAGCAGTACTTC. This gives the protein CASKTADRAYEQYF.

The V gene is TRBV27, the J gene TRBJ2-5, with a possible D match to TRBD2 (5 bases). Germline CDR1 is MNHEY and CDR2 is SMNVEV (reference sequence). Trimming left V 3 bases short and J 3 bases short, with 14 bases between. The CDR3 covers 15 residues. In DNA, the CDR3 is TGTGCCAGCAGTTTGGAGGTGACTTATAAAGAGACCCAGTACTTC. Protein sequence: CASSLEVTYKETQYF.

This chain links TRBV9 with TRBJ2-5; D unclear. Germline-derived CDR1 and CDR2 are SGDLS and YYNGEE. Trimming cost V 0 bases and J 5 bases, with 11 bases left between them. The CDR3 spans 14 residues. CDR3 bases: TGTGCCAGCAGCGTAGGGGGTAGTGCCGAGACCCAGTACTTC. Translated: CASSVGGSAETQYF.

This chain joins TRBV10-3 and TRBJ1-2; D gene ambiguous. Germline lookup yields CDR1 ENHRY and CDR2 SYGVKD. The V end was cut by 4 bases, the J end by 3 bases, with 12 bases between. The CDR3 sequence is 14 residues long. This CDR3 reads CAISGREQYYGYTF. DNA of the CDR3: TGTGCCATCAGTGGAAGGGAGCAGTACTATGGCTACACCTTC.

The CDR3 reads CASSYRRDRGKHGYTF. The CDR3 nucleotides read TGTGCCAGCAGTTACCGTAGGGACAGGGGGAAGCATGGCTACACCTTC. The V gene is TRBV6-5, the J gene TRBJ1-2, with 11 bases identical to TRBD1. The J segment lost 6 bases and the V segment lost 2 bases, leaving 8 bases of the junction unmatched. This CDR3 has 16 residues. Germline values: CDR1 MNHEY, CDR2 SVGAGI.

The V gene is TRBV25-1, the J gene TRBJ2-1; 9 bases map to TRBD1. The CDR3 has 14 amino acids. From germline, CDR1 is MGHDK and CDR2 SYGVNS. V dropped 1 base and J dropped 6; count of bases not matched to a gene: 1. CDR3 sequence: CASSEWDRVNEQFF. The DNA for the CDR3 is TGTGCCAGCAGTGAATGGGACAGGGTCAATGAGCAGTTCTTC.

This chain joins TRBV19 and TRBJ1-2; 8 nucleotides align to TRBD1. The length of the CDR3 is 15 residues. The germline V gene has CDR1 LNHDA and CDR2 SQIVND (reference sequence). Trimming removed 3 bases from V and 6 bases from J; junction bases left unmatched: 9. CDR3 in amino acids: CASSMPGQGRNGYTF. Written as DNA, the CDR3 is TGTGCCAGTAGTATGCCCGGACAGGGAAGGAATGGCTACACCTTC.

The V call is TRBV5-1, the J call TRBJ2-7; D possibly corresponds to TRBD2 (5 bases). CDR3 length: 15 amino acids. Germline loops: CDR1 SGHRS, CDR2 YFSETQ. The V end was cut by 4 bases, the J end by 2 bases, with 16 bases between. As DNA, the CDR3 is TGCGCCAGCAGCCTCACCGGGGTAAACACCTACGAGCAGTACTTC. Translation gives CASSLTGVNTYEQYF.

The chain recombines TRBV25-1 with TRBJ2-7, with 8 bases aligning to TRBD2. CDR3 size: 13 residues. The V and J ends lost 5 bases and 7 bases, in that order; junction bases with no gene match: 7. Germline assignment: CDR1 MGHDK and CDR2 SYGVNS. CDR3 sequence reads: CASSYPGLVEQYF. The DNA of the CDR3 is TGTGCCAGCAGTTACCCGGGACTAGTGGAGCAGTACTTC.